The 14 T cell receptor beta chains below all came from one sample that was sequenced in a study of patients and donors after allogeneic stem cell transplantation. TCRdb used MiXCR to reprocess the RT-PCR reads, holding one entry per CDR3 protein. The sample lists hundreds of thousands of distinct CDR3 sequences; about 38% were seen once. Sequenced material: blood, either unsorted or a sorted T cell fraction (not recorded which). Every receptor here comes from a human donor who was either an allogeneic HSCT recipient or a stem cell or donor lymphocyte infusion donor (not recorded which). It is not recorded whose cells these are; they may come from a transplant donor.

The J gene is TRBJ1-5, the V gene TRBV28; D may be TRBD1 (6 bases). Deletions cut 5 bases from V and 6 bases from J, with 17 bases between. In germline, CDR1 is MDHEN, CDR2 SYDVKM. The CDR3 extends over 15 amino acids. The CDR3 bases are TGTGCCAGCAGTGTTATCACAGGGATGGGTCAGCCCCAGCATTTT. It encodes CASSVITGMGQPQHF.

This clonotype was observed a few times. The rearrangement uses TRBV4-3 and TRBJ1-6; D gene uncertain. Trimming took 0 bases from V and 0 from J, leaving 6 bases between them. Germline V gene lookup returns CDR1 LGHNA and CDR2 YSLEER. This CDR3 region has 16 residues. The CDR3 coding sequence is TGCGCCAGCAGCCAAGAACCAGTCTCCTATAATTCACCCCTCCACTTT. Translation: CASSQEPVSYNSPLHF.

This clonotype was picked up many times. V usage is TRBV20-1 and J usage is TRBJ1-1; D not certain. The germline gives CDR1 DFQATT, CDR2 SNEGSKA (reference sequence). The CDR3 totals 13 residues. V was trimmed by 5 bases and J by 1 base, leaving 11 bases between them. CDR3 DNA: TGCAGTGCTCCTCAGGCTCAGAACACTGAAGCTTTCTTT. Residues: CSAPQAQNTEAFF.

The chain couples TRBV5-1 to TRBJ2-7; D possibly matches TRBD1 or TRBD2 (6 bases each). Germline V gene sequence: CDR1 SGHRS, CDR2 YFSETQ. The CDR3 totals 15 residues. Trimming took off 3 bases at V and 2 bases at J, with 15 bases between the two ends. CDR3 sequence: CASSWTAGATYEQYF. The CDR3 bases are TGCGCCAGCAGCTGGACAGCGGGTGCAACCTACGAGCAGTACTTC.

This chain joins TRBV5-1 and TRBJ2-5; no clear D. The ends were cut back, 5 bases at V and 6 bases at J, with 8 bases in the middle. Germline assignment: CDR1 SGHRS and CDR2 YFSETQ. The CDR3 has 11 amino acids. DNA for the CDR3: TGCGCCAGCAGTAGTAGTAAGACCCAGTACTTC. Translation gives CASSSSKTQYF.

The chain couples TRBV18 to TRBJ2-3; possibly TRBD1 for D (5 bases). CDR3 size: 15 residues. V was pared by 3 bases and J by 1 base, with 11 bases between. The germline V gene encodes CDR1 KGHSH and CDR2 LQKENI. The CDR3 DNA reads as TGTGCCAGCTCACCGTATCTAGGGGGCACAGATACGCAGTATTTT. It translates to CASSPYLGGTDTQYF.

This clonotype was recorded a few times. V usage is TRBV19 and J usage is TRBJ1-2; D gene uncertain. Germline CDR1 reads LNHDA; CDR2 reads SQIVND (reference sequence). Trimming removed 5 bases from V and 5 bases from J, with 15 bases in between. The CDR3 consists of 14 residues. CDR3 sequence: CASSPTDGAYGYTF. CDR3 DNA: TGTGCCAGTAGTCCCACGGACGGCGCTTATGGCTACACCTTC.

The sample holds a few counts of this clonotype. The J gene is TRBJ1-5, the V gene TRBV21-1; the D call in the table, TRBD1, was not verified against the DNA. TRBV21-1 is a known pseudogene. The CDR3 is 18 residues long. The DNA for the CDR3 is TGTGCCAGCATCCCCCCGGGACAAGGCTTCTATAGCAATCAGCCCCAGCATTTT. Translation: CASIPPGQGFYSNQPQHF.

The rearrangement uses TRBV28 and TRBJ1-5; tentative D call: TRBD1 (5 bases). The CDR3 covers 15 residues. Trimming took 6 bases from V and 0 from J, leaving 12 bases between them. Germline lookup yields CDR1 MDHEN and CDR2 SYDVKM. The CDR3 DNA follows: TGTGCCAGCAGCCGGACATTTAATAGCAATCAGCCCCAGCATTTT. It encodes CASSRTFNSNQPQHF.

The chain links TRBV3-1 to TRBJ2-7; 8 bases match TRBD1. The CDR3 runs to 15 residues. V was pared by 1 base and J by 4 bases, with 6 bases of the junction left unmatched. Germline V gives CDR1 LGHDT, CDR2 YNNKEL (reference sequence). The CDR3, as DNA: TGTGCCAGCAGCCAAGTCTGGCAGGGGGCTTACGAGCAGTACTTC. This translates into CASSQVWQGAYEQYF.

V and J are TRBV28 and TRBJ1-4; D not certain. V lost 6 bases and J 16 bases, leaving 21 bases between the germline ends. In germline, CDR1 is MDHEN, CDR2 SYDVKM. There are 13 residues in the CDR3. The DNA for the CDR3 is TGTGCCAGCAGGTTTTTCGCGAGTGAGGAACGGTTTTTT. It yields the protein CASRFFASEERFF.

V gene TRBV20-1 combines with J gene TRBJ2-3, with 8 bases matching TRBD2. The CDR3 runs to 14 residues. Unmatched junction bases numbered 9, after V lost 6 bases and J lost 4 bases. Germline V gene data show CDR1 as DFQATT and CDR2 as SNEGSKA (reference sequence). CDR3 amino acids: CSALLAVVSDTQYF. CDR3 nucleotide sequence: TGCAGTGCCTTACTAGCGGTGGTTTCAGATACGCAGTATTTT.

V and J are TRBV12-3 or TRBV12-4 and TRBJ2-1; 14 bases map to TRBD2. This CDR3 contains 15 residues. V was clipped by 4 bases and J by 7 bases; unmatched bases: 3. This CDR3 is CASSSRLAGGNEQFF. The CDR3 DNA follows: TGTGCCAGCAGTTCCAGACTAGCGGGGGGGAATGAGCAGTTCTTC.

The rearrangement links TRBV3-1 to TRBJ2-7; TRBD2 matches 7 bases. Germline CDR1 and CDR2: LGHDT and YNNKEL (reference sequence). The V and J ends lost 4 bases and 4 bases, in that order; junction bases with no gene match: 10. This CDR3 comprises 15 residues. The CDR3 loop reads CASSPSGPGGYEQYF. The CDR3 DNA reads TGTGCCAGCAGCCCTTCGGGGCCGGGAGGTTACGAGCAGTACTTC.